The T cell receptor (beta chain) described here comes from a study of T cell changes during pregnancy in multiple sclerosis. Trimming left V 5 bases short and J 2 bases short, with 15 bases between. This CDR3 has 16 amino acids. Per germline, CDR1 MNHEY and CDR2 SMNVEV (reference sequence). The table came from immunoSEQ multiplex PCR; TCRdb's copy has only in-frame clones and leaves some out. The sample carries 70,000 to 95,000 clones, approximately 92% recorded once. V gene TRBV27 combines with J gene TRBJ2-2; D call uncertain. Sequenced here: peripheral blood, sampled in the first trimester of pregnancy. The TCR originated in a female donor with multiple sclerosis, enrolled in a pregnancy study. In nucleotides, the CDR3 is TGTGCCAGCAGTCCCAGAATCGAACTAAACACCGGGGAGCTGTTTTTT. It encodes CASSPRIELNTGELFF.